The 18 T cell receptor beta chains below come from one sample, sequenced in a study of control samples from healthy donors and cancer patients. The repertoire was sequenced with immunoSEQ multiplex PCR; TCRdb's copy has only in-frame clones and lacks some. This repertoire shows fewer than 500,000 clones, 80% to 95% found once; its top ten account for 6% to 7%. Sequencing input: PBMCs. These receptors originate from a man between 35 and 55 years old with head and neck cancer.

This clone was recorded once. In DNA, the CDR3 is TGTGCCAGTAGTAGGGGAGGCCGGACTGTCGGGGAGCTGTTTTTT. Protein: CASSRGGRTVGELFF. The chain has TRBV19 and TRBJ2-2; a weak D match, TRBD2 (6 bases). Trimming left V 4 bases short and J 7 bases short, with 16 bases between. This CDR3 is built from 15 residues. The germline V gene encodes CDR1 LNHDA and CDR2 SQIVND (reference sequence).

V and J are TRBV6-5 and TRBJ1-2, with TRBD1 identical over 8 bases. Trimming cost V 6 bases and J 2 bases; bases outside gene matches: 2. The CDR3 length is 13 residues. Germline V gene lookup returns CDR1 MNHEY and CDR2 SVGAGI. As DNA, the CDR3 is TGTGCCAGCAGCCGGACAGGGAACTATGGCTACACCTTC. As protein: CASSRTGNYGYTF.

J is TRBJ2-3 and V is TRBV19; TRBD1 agrees at 8 bases. Per the germline V gene, CDR1 is LNHDA and CDR2 is SQIVND (reference sequence). The CDR3 is 16 amino acids. The V and J ends lost 4 bases and 0 bases, in that order; junction bases with no gene match: 6. The DNA for the CDR3 is TGTGCCAGTAGTACAGGAGACAGGGGAAGCACAGATACGCAGTATTTT. Its translation is CASSTGDRGSTDTQYF.

A few counts support this clone. Other DNA sequences in this sample translate to the same CDR3. The J gene is TRBJ2-5, the V gene TRBV2; D might be TRBD2 (5 bases). The CDR3 has 11 amino acids. V was trimmed by 4 bases and J by 5 bases, leaving 5 bases between them. Germline CDR1 reads SNHLY; CDR2 reads FYNNEI. CDR3 sequence (DNA): TGTGCCAGCAGTGCGGGGGAGACCCAGTACTTC. As protein: CASSAGETQYF.

This clone was recorded once. This rearrangement joins TRBV11-3 to TRBJ2-3; D is unclear. In germline, CDR1 is SGHNT, CDR2 YENEEA. V was cut by 5 bases and J by 6 bases, with 9 bases left in between. CDR3 length equals 12 residues. The CDR3 DNA reads as TGTGCCAGCAGCGAAGGATGGGATACGCAGTATTTT. Translating it yields CASSEGWDTQYF.

This sequence joins TRBV2 and TRBJ2-7; 8 bases fit TRBD1. V trimming: 8 bases; J trimming: 2 bases; junction bases outside the gene matches: 11. CDR1 SNHLY and CDR2 FYNNEI come from the germline V gene. The CDR3 contains 15 residues. CDR3 DNA: TGTGCCAGCGGGCCAGACAGGGGAAATCCCTACGAGCAGTACTTC. Translation: CASGPDRGNPYEQYF.

The chain couples TRBV5-1 to TRBJ2-1; D gene uncertain. The CDR3 is made up of 13 amino acids. Germline V gene lookup returns CDR1 SGHRS and CDR2 YFSETQ. The V end lost 4 bases, the J end lost 1 base, and 6 bases lay between the germline ends. The CDR3 loop is CASSPSSYNEQFF. CDR3 nucleotide sequence: TGCGCCAGCAGCCCCTCTTCCTACAATGAGCAGTTCTTC.

V and J are TRBV27 and TRBJ2-1, with unresolved D. Per germline, CDR1 MNHEY and CDR2 SMNVEV (reference sequence). Between the trimmed V and J ends, which lost 4 bases and 5 bases, there was a span of 9 bases. The CDR3 is 13 residues long. DNA of the CDR3: TGTGCCAGCAGTTCCAATCGTGACAATGAGCAGTTCTTC. The encoded protein is CASSSNRDNEQFF.

The gene calls are TRBV11-2 and TRBJ1-2; no reliable D call. Germline CDR1 and CDR2: SGHAT and FQNNGV. This CDR3 contains 11 residues. Trimming shortened V by 1 base and J by 7 bases, and 4 bases separated the two germline ends. The CDR3 nucleotides read TGTGCCAGCAGCTTAGCGATTGGCTACACCTTC. Protein sequence: CASSLAIGYTF.

The rearrangement uses TRBV19 and TRBJ2-7, with D hard to call. The CDR3 totals 13 residues. Germline-derived CDR1 and CDR2 are LNHDA and SQIVND (reference sequence). The V gene lost 2 bases and the J gene lost 3 bases, with 8 bases spanning the gap. The CDR3 DNA reads as TGTGCCAGTAGTATATTTTACGGCTACGAGCAGTACTTC. Translating gives CASSIFYGYEQYF. Together with reference TRBV19 and TRBJ2-7, the CDR3 gives the full variable domain: DGGITQSPKYLFRKEGQNVTLSCEQNLNHDAMYWYRQDPGQGLRLIYYSQIVNDFQKGDIAEGYSVSREKKESFPLTVTSAQKNPTAFYLCASSIFYGYEQYFGPGTRLTVT.

This chain joins TRBV9 and TRBJ2-1, with 8 bases aligning to TRBD2. With V trimmed by 3 bases and J by 5 bases, 7 bases remained unmatched. The CDR3 extends over 15 amino acids. Germline V gene sequence: CDR1 SGDLS, CDR2 YYNGEE. The CDR3 is CASSDFSGKNNEQFF. In DNA, the CDR3 is TGTGCCAGCAGCGACTTTAGCGGGAAGAACAATGAGCAGTTCTTC.

To note about this clone: The sample carries other DNA sequences with the same CDR3. The V call is TRBV28, the J call TRBJ1-1; D is unresolved. The CDR3 consists of 11 residues. Germline V gives CDR1 MDHEN, CDR2 SYDVKM. V gave up 5 bases and J gave up 5 bases, with 6 bases separating them. The CDR3 DNA follows: TGTGCCAGCAGTCCGGGGACTGAAGCTTTCTTT. It is translated as CASSPGTEAFF.

The J gene is TRBJ1-2, the V gene TRBV28; possible D gene TRBD1, 6 bases. CDR1 and CDR2 (germline): MDHEN, SYDVKM. The CDR3 spans 14 residues. V was pared by 7 bases and J by 2 bases, with 14 bases between. As DNA, the CDR3 is TGTGCCAGCAAGGCCGGGACAATGAACTATGGCTACACCTTC. Translation gives CASKAGTMNYGYTF.

This CDR3 reads CASSLLGNRGYEQYF. The CDR3 DNA follows: TGTGCCAGCAGTTTGCTAGGCAATCGAGGCTACGAGCAGTACTTC. V usage is TRBV28 and J usage is TRBJ2-7; D is unclear. The CDR3 length is 15 residues. V was pared by 3 bases and J by 3 bases, with 15 bases between. Germline V gene lookup returns CDR1 MDHEN and CDR2 SYDVKM.

The chain couples TRBV30 to TRBJ1-3; no definite D call. CDR3 length: 13 residues. CDR1 is GTSNPN, CDR2 SVGIG, per germline (reference sequence). Trimming took 2 bases from V and 3 from J, leaving 8 bases between them. The CDR3 DNA follows: TGTGCCTGGAGTAACCCCGGTGGAAACACCATATATTTT. It yields the protein CAWSNPGGNTIYF.

CDR3 region: CASSRPIPNYGYTF. The DNA for the CDR3 is TGTGCCAGCAGTCGCCCAATACCTAACTATGGCTACACCTTC. The chain links TRBV6-5 to TRBJ1-2; D not certain. The V gene lost 5 bases and the J gene lost 0 bases, with 10 bases spanning the gap. Germline V CDR1 and CDR2: MNHEY, SVGAGI. The CDR3 is made up of 14 amino acids.

The V gene is TRBV9, the J gene TRBJ2-3, with 9 positions matching TRBD1. The germline V gene encodes CDR1 SGDLS and CDR2 YYNGEE. This CDR3 comprises 17 residues. The V and J ends lost 3 bases and 0 bases, in that order; junction bases with no gene match: 8. The CDR3 nucleotides are TGTGCCAGCAGCGACACCAAACAGGGGGCGAGCACAGATACGCAGTATTTT. Protein product: CASSDTKQGASTDTQYF. Supplemented by reference TRBV9 and TRBJ2-3, the full variable domain reads DSGVTQTPKHLITATGQRVTLRCSPRSGDLSVYWYQQSLDQGLQFLIQYYNGEERAKGNILERFSAQQFPDLHSELNLSSLELGDSALYFCASSDTKQGASTDTQYFGPGTRLTVL.

The rearrangement links TRBV11-2 to TRBJ2-1; unclear D gene. The V end lost 1 base, the J end lost 3 bases, and 7 bases lay between the germline ends. The CDR3 is 14 residues long. Per the germline V gene, CDR1 is SGHAT and CDR2 is FQNNGV. The CDR3 loop is CASSLASYYNEQFF. Here the CDR3 DNA reads TGTGCCAGCAGCTTAGCCTCCTACTACAATGAGCAGTTCTTC.